The sequence of this T cell receptor beta chain was determined in a study of T-cell reconstitution after alpha-beta-depleted transplantation in children. The CDR3 totals 14 residues. Germline CDR1 SGHDN, CDR2 FVKESK. V was pared by 6 bases and J by 8 bases, with 19 bases between. Only a few counts were recorded for this clonotype. A library of TCRbeta sequences, prepared with unique molecular identifiers, was generated. MiXCR was run by TCRdb on the PCR reads, yielding one entry per CDR3 protein. The table has approximately 240,000 distinct CDR3 sequences, around 9.5% seen once. The sample was PBMCs from the stem cell graft donor, taken from the stem cell graft. The chain links TRBV14 to TRBJ1-2; D unclear. The receptor comes from a human donor who donated a stem cell graft to a child with acute lymphoblastic leukemia. The CDR3 protein is CASSSRALSGGYTF. The DNA for the CDR3 is TGTGCCAGCAGTTCCCGGGCCCTTAGCGGGGGCTACACCTTC.